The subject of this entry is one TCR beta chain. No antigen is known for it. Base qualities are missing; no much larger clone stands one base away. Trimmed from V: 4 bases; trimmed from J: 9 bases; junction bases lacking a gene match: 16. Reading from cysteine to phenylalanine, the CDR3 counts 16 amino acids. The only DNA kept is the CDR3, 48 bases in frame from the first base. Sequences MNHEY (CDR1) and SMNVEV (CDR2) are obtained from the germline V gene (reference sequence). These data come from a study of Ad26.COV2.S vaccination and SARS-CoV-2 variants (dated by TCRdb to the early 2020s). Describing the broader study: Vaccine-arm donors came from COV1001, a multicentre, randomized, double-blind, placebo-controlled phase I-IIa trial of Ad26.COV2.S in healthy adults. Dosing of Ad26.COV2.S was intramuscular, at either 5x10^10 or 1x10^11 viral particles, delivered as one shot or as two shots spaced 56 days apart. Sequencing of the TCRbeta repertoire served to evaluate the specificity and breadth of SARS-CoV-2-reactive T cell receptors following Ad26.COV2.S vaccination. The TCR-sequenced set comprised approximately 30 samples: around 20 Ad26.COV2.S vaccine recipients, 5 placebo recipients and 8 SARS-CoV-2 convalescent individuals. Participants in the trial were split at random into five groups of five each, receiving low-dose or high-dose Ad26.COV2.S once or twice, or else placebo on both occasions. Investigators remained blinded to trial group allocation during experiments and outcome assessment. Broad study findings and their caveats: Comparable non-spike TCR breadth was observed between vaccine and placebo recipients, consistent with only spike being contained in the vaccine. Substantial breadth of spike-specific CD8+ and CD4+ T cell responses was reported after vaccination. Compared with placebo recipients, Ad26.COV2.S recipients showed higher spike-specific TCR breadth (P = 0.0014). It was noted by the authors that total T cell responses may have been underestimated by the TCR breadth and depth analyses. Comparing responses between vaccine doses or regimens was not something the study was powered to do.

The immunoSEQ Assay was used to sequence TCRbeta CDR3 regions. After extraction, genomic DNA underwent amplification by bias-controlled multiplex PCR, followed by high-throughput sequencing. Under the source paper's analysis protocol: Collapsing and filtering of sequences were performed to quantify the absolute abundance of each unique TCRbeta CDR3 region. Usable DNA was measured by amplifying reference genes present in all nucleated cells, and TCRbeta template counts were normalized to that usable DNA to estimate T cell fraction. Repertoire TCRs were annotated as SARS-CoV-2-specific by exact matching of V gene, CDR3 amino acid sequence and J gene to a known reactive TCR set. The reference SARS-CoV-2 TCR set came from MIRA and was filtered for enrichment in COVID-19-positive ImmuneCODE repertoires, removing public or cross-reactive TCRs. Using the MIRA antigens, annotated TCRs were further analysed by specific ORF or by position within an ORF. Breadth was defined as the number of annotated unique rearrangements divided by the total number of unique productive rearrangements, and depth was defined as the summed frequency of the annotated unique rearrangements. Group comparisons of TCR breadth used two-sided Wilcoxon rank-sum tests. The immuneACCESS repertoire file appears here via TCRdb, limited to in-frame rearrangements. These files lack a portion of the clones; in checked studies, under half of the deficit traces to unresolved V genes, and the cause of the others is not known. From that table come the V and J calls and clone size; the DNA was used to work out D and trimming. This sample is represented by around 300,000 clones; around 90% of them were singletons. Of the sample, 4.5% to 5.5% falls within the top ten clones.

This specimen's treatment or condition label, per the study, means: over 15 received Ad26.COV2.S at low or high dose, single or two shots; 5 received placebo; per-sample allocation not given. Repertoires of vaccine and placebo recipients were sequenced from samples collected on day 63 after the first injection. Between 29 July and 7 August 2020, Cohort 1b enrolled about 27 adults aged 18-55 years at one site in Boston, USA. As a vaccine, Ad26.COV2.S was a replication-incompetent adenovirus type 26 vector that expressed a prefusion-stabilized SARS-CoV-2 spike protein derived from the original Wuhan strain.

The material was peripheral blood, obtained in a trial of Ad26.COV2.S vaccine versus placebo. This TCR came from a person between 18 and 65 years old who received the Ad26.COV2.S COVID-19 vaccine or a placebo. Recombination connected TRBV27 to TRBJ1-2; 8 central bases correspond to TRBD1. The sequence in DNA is TGTGCCAGCAGTTCCGCGCCTGGACAGGGACATTATAGCTACACCTTC. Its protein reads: CASSSAPGQGHYSYTF.